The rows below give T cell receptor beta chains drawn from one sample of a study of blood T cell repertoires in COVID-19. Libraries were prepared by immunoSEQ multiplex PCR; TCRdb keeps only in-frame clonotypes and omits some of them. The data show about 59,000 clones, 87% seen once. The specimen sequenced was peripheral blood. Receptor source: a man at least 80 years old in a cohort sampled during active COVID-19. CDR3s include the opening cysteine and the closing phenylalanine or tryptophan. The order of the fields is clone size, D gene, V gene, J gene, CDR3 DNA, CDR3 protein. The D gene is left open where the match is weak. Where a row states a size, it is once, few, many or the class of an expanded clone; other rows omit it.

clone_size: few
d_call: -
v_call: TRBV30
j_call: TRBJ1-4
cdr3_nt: TGTGCCTGGAGGCCCTTTGGGGCGGATGAAAAACTGTTTTTT
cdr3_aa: CAWRPFGADEKLFF

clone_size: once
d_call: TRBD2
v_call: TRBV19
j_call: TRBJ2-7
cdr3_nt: TGTGCCAGTAGCGGACTAGCGGGGAGCTCCTACGAGCAGTACTTC
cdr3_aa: CASSGLAGSSYEQYF

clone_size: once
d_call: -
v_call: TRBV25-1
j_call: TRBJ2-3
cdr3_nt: TGTGCCAGCAACCAGAGACTTTCAGATACGCAGTATTTT
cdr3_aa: CASNQRLSDTQYF

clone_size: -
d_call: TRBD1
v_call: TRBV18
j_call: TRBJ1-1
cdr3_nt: TGTGCCAGCTCAACCGGGACAGGGGGCCTCACTGAAGCTTTCTTT
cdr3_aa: CASSTGTGGLTEAFF

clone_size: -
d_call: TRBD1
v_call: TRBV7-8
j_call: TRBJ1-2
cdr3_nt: TGTGCCAGCAGCTTACGGGGCGGGACAGGGATGCGCTATGGCTACACCTTC
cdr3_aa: CASSLRGGTGMRYGYTF

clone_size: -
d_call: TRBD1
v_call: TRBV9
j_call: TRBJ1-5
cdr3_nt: TGTGCCAGCGGACAGGGCCCGAATCAGCCCCAGCATTTT
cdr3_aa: CASGQGPNQPQHF

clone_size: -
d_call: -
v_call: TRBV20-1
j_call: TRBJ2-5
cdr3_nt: TGCAGTGCGCTACTAGGAGAGACCCAGTACTTC
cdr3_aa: CSALLGETQYF

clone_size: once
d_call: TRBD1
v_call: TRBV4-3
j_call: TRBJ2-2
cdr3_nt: TGCGCCAGCAGCCGCACAGGGGGCGCCGGCACCGGGGAGCTGTTTTTT
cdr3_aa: CASSRTGGAGTGELFF

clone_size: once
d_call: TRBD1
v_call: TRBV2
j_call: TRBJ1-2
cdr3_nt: TGTGCCAGCAGTGTACAGGGGGTCTATGGCTACACCTTC
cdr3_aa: CASSVQGVYGYTF

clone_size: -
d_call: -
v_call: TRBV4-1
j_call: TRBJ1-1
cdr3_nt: TGCGCCAGCAGAACCCAGGGGTGGGGCACTGAAGCTTTCTTT
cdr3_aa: CASRTQGWGTEAFF

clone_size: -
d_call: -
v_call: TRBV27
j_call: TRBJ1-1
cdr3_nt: TGTGCCAGCAGTTTCCGGGGTACCACTGAAGCTTTCTTT
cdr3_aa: CASSFRGTTEAFF

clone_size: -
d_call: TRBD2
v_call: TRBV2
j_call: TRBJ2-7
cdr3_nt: TGTGCCAGCAGTGAATCGACTAGCGGATACGAGCAGTACTTC
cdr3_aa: CASSESTSGYEQYF

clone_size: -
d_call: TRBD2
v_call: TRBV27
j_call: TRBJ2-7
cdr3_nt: TGTGCCAGCAGTTTAAATGGTGGGACTAGCGGGTTCTCCTACGAGCAGTACTTC
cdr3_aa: CASSLNGGTSGFSYEQYF

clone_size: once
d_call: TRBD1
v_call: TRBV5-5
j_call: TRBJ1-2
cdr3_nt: TGTGCCAGCAGCTTAGGGGGCGCTAACTATGGCTACACCTTC
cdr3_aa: CASSLGGANYGYTF

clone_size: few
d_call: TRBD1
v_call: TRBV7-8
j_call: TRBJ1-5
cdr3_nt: TGTGCCAGCAGCCGACACGACAGGGAGAATCAGCCCCAGCATTTT
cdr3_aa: CASSRHDRENQPQHF

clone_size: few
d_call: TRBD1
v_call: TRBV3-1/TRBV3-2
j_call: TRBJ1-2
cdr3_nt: TGTGCCAGCAGCCAAGTACAGGGGGCGACTGGTGGCTACACCTTC
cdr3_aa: CASSQVQGATGGYTF

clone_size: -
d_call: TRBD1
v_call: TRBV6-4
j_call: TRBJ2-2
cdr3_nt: TGTGCCAGCAGCGACATAGGACAGGGCTACACCGGGGAGCTGTTTTTT
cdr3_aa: CASSDIGQGYTGELFF